This is a list of T cell receptor beta chains from one sample in a study of blood T cell repertoires in COVID-19. Clones were read by immunoSEQ multiplex PCR, and TCRdb kept only the in-frame ones, dropping some. This table holds about 200,000 clones, 75% to 95% found once. The sequenced sample was peripheral blood. These receptors originate from a man aged 45-65 years with acute or convalescent COVID-19. CDR3s include the opening cysteine and the closing phenylalanine or tryptophan. The D gene is left open where the match is weak. Not every row has a clone size; where given, it reads once, few, many or a size class.

TRBJ2-2,TRBV7-8,-,-,TGTGCCAGCAGCTTAGCGGGAGTTGCCGGGGAGCTGTTTTTT,CASSLAGVAGELFF
TRBJ2-2,TRBV3-1/TRBV3-2,-,TRBD1,TGTGCCAGCAGCCAAGAGGGACAGGGCAGCACTGGGGAGCTGTTTTTT,CASSQEGQGSTGELFF
TRBJ1-5,TRBV27,-,-,TGTGCCAGCAGTCCCCGGTGGGGGGGTGAGCCCCAGCATTTT,CASSPRWGGEPQHF
TRBJ2-2,TRBV27,-,TRBD1,TGTGCCAGCAGTCCCCGGACAGGGATCGGAACCGGGGAGCTGTTTTTT,CASSPRTGIGTGELFF
TRBJ1-2,TRBV6-6,-,TRBD1,TGTGCCAGCAGTTTGACAGGGGACTTTAAAAACTATGGCTACACCTTC,CASSLTGDFKNYGYTF
TRBJ2-7,TRBV10-3,-,TRBD1,TGTGCCATCAGCCTGGGACAGGGCTCCTACGAGCAGTACTTC,CAISLGQGSYEQYF
TRBJ2-3,TRBV7-2,-,-,TGTGCCAGCAGCAGCCGACTAACTAGCACAGATACGCAGTATTTT,CASSSRLTSTDTQYF
TRBJ1-1,TRBV11-2,-,-,TGTGCCAGCAGCCTTTACTCCTACAGGGAGAACACTGAAGCTTTCTTT,CASSLYSYRENTEAFF
TRBJ1-3,TRBV6-1,-,-,TGTGCCAGCAGTGAACTTGGGCAGGGAACTTCTGGAAACACCATATATTTT,CASSELGQGTSGNTIYF
TRBJ2-7,TRBV28,-,-,TGTGCCAGCAGGGGAGGAATCGGGAGCTCCTACGAGCAGTACTTC,CASRGGIGSSYEQYF
TRBJ2-2,TRBV6-2/TRBV6-3,many,TRBD1,TGTGCCAGCAGCAAATTCGACAGGGTTAGCGGGGAGCTGTTTTTT,CASSKFDRVSGELFF
TRBJ1-2,TRBV2,-,-,TGTGCCAGCAGTCCCGAGATAAGGGGGGGAGGCTACACCTTC,CASSPEIRGGGYTF
TRBJ2-5,TRBV7-6,-,TRBD2,TGTGCCAGCAGCGCCTCGGGACTAGCGGGACAAGAGACCCAGTACTTC,CASSASGLAGQETQYF
TRBJ2-7,TRBV23-1,-,-,TGCGCCAGCAGTCATAACAGATCCTACGAGCAGTACTTC,CASSHNRSYEQYF
TRBJ1-2,TRBV7-3,-,TRBD1,TGTGCCAGCAGCCCAGGACAGGGAGATGGCTACACCTTC,CASSPGQGDGYTF
TRBJ1-1,TRBV7-3,-,-,TGTGCCAGCAGCTTAGCAGGGGACACTGAAGCTTTCTTT,CASSLAGDTEAFF
TRBJ2-3,TRBV30,-,-,TGTGCCTGGAGTCCCCCGGGCAGGGTACACACAGATACGCAGTATTTT,CAWSPPGRVHTDTQYF
TRBJ2-5,TRBV27,-,TRBD2,TGTGCCAGCAGCCTCATGACTAGCGGGGGACCTCAAGAGACCCAGTACTTC,CASSLMTSGGPQETQYF
TRBJ1-6,TRBV11-2,-,-,TGTGCCAGCAGCCCAATTAATTCACCCCTCCACTTT,CASSPINSPLHF
TRBJ2-3,TRBV7-2,-,-,TGTGCCAGCAGCTCGACGACAGGCCGAGATACGCAGTATTTT,CASSSTTGRDTQYF
TRBJ1-6,TRBV6-1,-,-,TGTGCCAGCACCTTAGACAGGTGGAATTCACCCCTCCACTTT,CASTLDRWNSPLHF
TRBJ1-2,TRBV19,-,-,TGTGCCAGTACGCCCGGGGAGCCGGTCTATGGCTACACCTTC,CASTPGEPVYGYTF
TRBJ2-2,TRBV5-1,-,-,TGCGCCAGCAGCTTGTTAGCTACGCCCGGGGAGCTGTTTTTT,CASSLLATPGELFF
TRBJ2-3,TRBV30,-,-,TGTGCCTGGAGTCCCGGAGGGGGGGCCACAGATACGCAGTATTTT,CAWSPGGGATDTQYF
TRBJ1-1,TRBV12-3/TRBV12-4,-,-,TGTGCCAGCAAAAACACAGGGTACACTGAAGCTTTCTTT,CASKNTGYTEAFF
TRBJ1-2,TRBV2,-,-,TGTGCCAGCAGTGGGACTCTAGATGGCTACACCTTC,CASSGTLDGYTF
TRBJ2-3,TRBV6-5,-,-,TGTGCCAGCAGTTACTCGGGCACACGACCCACAGATACGCAGTATTTT,CASSYSGTRPTDTQYF
TRBJ2-5,TRBV5-1,-,-,TGCGCCAGCAAAAACGTGGGGGGACAAGAGACCCAGTACTTC,CASKNVGGQETQYF
TRBJ1-2,TRBV6-6,-,TRBD1,TGTGCCAGCAGTTACTCGGGGACAGGGGGCGCGTATGGCTACACCTTC,CASSYSGTGGAYGYTF
TRBJ2-1,TRBV7-9,-,-,TGTGCCAGCAGTTCCGGGACATTCTACAATGAGCAGTTCTTC,CASSSGTFYNEQFF
TRBJ1-1,TRBV28,-,TRBD1,TGTGCCAGCAGAGGACAGGGCTACACTGAAGCTTTCTTT,CASRGQGYTEAFF
TRBJ2-3,TRBV12-1,-,-,TGTGCCAGCAGCTTTGGGTTGGGGGGGGGAGATACGCAGTATTTT,CASSFGLGGGDTQYF
TRBJ1-1,TRBV12-3/TRBV12-4,-,-,TGTGCCAGCAGTTTTAGCCTGAACACTGAAGCTTTCTTT,CASSFSLNTEAFF
TRBJ2-7,TRBV2,-,-,TGTGCCAGCAGGGAGTGGTACTCCTACGAGCAGTACTTC,CASREWYSYEQYF
TRBJ2-3,TRBV7-7,-,TRBD2,TGTGCCAGCAGCCGCGGACTAGTTGGCACAGATACGCAGTATTTT,CASSRGLVGTDTQYF
TRBJ1-3,TRBV19,few,TRBD1,TGTGCCAGTAGGAGACAGGGGAGTGGAAACACCATATATTTT,CASRRQGSGNTIYF
TRBJ2-5,TRBV10-3,-,-,TGTGCCATCAGCCAACAGGCGCAAGAGACCCAGTACTTC,CAISQQAQETQYF
TRBJ1-5,TRBV4-2,-,-,TGTGCCAGCAGCCCCCAGGGGATCAATCAGCCCCAGCATTTT,CASSPQGINQPQHF
TRBJ2-7,TRBV30,once,-,TGTGCCTGGAGTGTATACGGGGGAACCTACGAGCAGTACTTC,CAWSVYGGTYEQYF
TRBJ1-1,TRBV28,-,-,TGTGCCAGCAGTACAGGTCGTGAAGCTTTCTTT,CASSTGREAFF
TRBJ2-5,TRBV28,-,-,TGTGCCAGCAGTTTCCCCGGGGTGGGTGGAGAGACCCAGTACTTC,CASSFPGVGGETQYF
TRBJ1-1,TRBV2,-,TRBD1,TGTGCCAGCAGTCGACAGGGGACGAACACTGAAGCTTTCTTT,CASSRQGTNTEAFF
TRBJ2-7,TRBV30,-,TRBD2,TGTGCCTGGAGTAGGGCTAGCGGAAATTACGAGCAGTACTTC,CAWSRASGNYEQYF
TRBJ2-5,TRBV18,-,-,TGTGCCAGCTCATTGATGAAGGCAGGACAAGAGACCCAGTACTTC,CASSLMKAGQETQYF
TRBJ2-5,TRBV11-2,-,TRBD1,TGTGCCAGCAGCCGACAGGGTCTGAAGGTGACCCAGTACTTC,CASSRQGLKVTQYF
TRBJ1-6,TRBV7-2,few,TRBD1,TGTGCCAGCAGCGGCCAGACAGGGGGTAATTCACCCCTCCACTTT,CASSGQTGGNSPLHF
TRBJ2-1,TRBV12-5,-,TRBD2,TGTGCTAGTAGTCCGGGACTAGCGGGAGGCCCCTCCTACAATGAGCAGTTCTTC,CASSPGLAGGPSYNEQFF
TRBJ2-1,TRBV7-9,-,TRBD2,TGTGCCAGCAGGGACCGGGGAAGCGGGAGCTCCGGTGAGCAGTTCTTC,CASRDRGSGSSGEQFF
TRBJ2-1,TRBV28,-,TRBD2,TGTGCCAGCAGTTTTACTGGACTAGTGATGTATGAGCAGTTCTTC,CASSFTGLVMYEQFF
TRBJ1-3,TRBV30,-,-,TGTGCCTGGAGCCCGGGGGACTCTGGAAACACCATATATTTT,CAWSPGDSGNTIYF
TRBJ1-2,TRBV25-1,-,TRBD1,TGTGCCAGCAGTGGGGACAGGGGACTAAGTGGCTACACCTTC,CASSGDRGLSGYTF